The entry below describes one TCR beta chain. Which antigen it targets is not known. Base quality data are lacking; no much larger clone is found one base away. The tumors sampled were post-treatment primary, local recurrence and metastasis specimens taken from patients with a poor prognosis. From a lookup of the germline V gene, CDR1 and CDR2 are SGHTA and FQGTGA. The CDR3 measures 14 amino acids from cysteine to phenylalanine. The kept DNA is CDR3 alone, 42 bases in frame from the first base. Between the V and J ends, shortened by 5 bases and 6 bases respectively, the junction contains 13 bases. This entry is derived from a study of the immune and genomic landscape of osteosarcoma (dated by TCRdb to the early 2020s). Turning to the overall study: The overall cohort comprised more than 40 pediatric and adult patients with high-grade osteosarcoma, with a median age at diagnosis of roughly 25 years (range roughly 5-81). The cohort was enriched for poor-risk disease, as unfavorable pathologic response to standard therapy was shown in about 73% of the cohort and approximately 69% of the cohort were deceased. In the overall cohort, roughly 59% of patients were male, and localized disease at diagnosis was presented by 75% to 80% of patients. The study profiled osteosarcoma specimens with whole genome, RNA and T-cell receptor sequencing plus immunohistochemistry and reverse phase protein arrays to define immunogenic potential. TCR sequencing results were integrated with transcriptome, protein array and immunostaining data to characterize the osteosarcoma immunogenomic landscape. The study aimed to explain the limited clinical activity of immune checkpoint inhibitors in osteosarcoma. A few patients contributed a couple of samples from the same tumor site.

The ImmunoSEQ Assay (Adaptive Biotechnologies) was used to immunosequence the CDR3 regions of the TCR beta chain. The study's own analysis went as follows. TCRB rearrangements, read counts, read proportions and gene usage were exported through the ImmunoSEQ Analyzer platform. T-cell clonality was calculated from productive rearrangements as 1 minus Pielou's evenness. In the clonal space homeostasis analysis, clonotypes were binned as rare, small, medium, large or hyperexpanded (0.01 to 1 of the repertoire). TCR productive clonality was compared across immune clusters C1, C2 and C3 using the Wilcoxon rank sum test. Imported from immuneACCESS, the table was reduced by TCRdb to in-frame sequences with V and J called. These copies leave out some clones; in studies compared against another copy, an unresolved V gene accounts for under half, and the cause of the remainder is not known. The V and J calls and clone size were taken over from that table, and D and trimming were inferred from the DNA. The table for this sample lists some 5,200 clones; over 70% of them were counted only once. Roughly 6.5% of the sample belongs to the ten largest clones.

Results and caveats for the whole study, not just this receptor: Sample size was not determined by any statistical method, because osteosarcoma is rare and all possible samples were collected. Productive TCR clonality was found to be low overall, with an average of 0.09 and a maximum of 0.3, which suggested limited T-cell clonal expansion. Clonality benchmarks came from external normal skin and healthy peripheral blood data rather than matched normal tissue. TCR productive clonality was higher in the immune-hot C3 cluster than the cold C1 cluster but still low overall. Alongside the frozen tumor specimens, matched blood was collected from only two patients. In five cases, a single hyperexpanded clone dominated the repertoire, and each of these five cases had fewer than 100 T-cell clonotypes.

Sequencing was performed on osteosarcoma tumor tissue from the lung. The source is a human donor with osteosarcoma. The rearrangement joined TRBV7-3 to TRBJ2-2; D gene: possibly TRBD2, on 6 matching bases. Here the CDR3 is given as CASSISGGSGELFF. The nucleotide sequence is TGTGCCAGCAGCATCTCCGGGGGATCCGGGGAGCTGTTTTTT. With the portions outside the CDR3 filled from the reference TRBV7-3 and TRBJ2-2 genes, the complete variable region becomes GAGVSQTPSNKVTEKGKYVELRCDPISGHTALYWYRQSLGQGPEFLIYFQGTGAADDSGLPNDRFFAVRPEGSVSTLKIQRTERGDSAVYLCASSISGGSGELFFGEGSRLTVL.